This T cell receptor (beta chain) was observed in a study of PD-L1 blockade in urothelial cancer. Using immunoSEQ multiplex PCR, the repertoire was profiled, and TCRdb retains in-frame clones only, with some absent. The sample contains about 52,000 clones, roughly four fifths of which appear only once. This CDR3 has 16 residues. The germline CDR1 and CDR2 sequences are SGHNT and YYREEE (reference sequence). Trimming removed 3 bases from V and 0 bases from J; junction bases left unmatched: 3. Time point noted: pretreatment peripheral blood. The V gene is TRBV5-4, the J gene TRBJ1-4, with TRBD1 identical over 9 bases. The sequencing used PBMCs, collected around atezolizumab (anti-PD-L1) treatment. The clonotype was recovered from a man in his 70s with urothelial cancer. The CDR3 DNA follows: TGTGCCAGCAGCTCTGGGGACAGGGCAACTAATGAAAAACTGTTTTTT. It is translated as CASSSGDRATNEKLFF.